This is a list of T cell receptor beta chains from one sample in a study of T cell responses to AZD1222 COVID-19 vaccine. The repertoire was sequenced with immunoSEQ multiplex PCR; TCRdb's copy has only in-frame clones and lacks some. The sample records around 140,000 clones, roughly 92% being singletons. The specimen was peripheral blood, collected on day 0 of AZD1222 vaccination. The receptors here all came from an adult in good health. CDR3s include the opening cysteine and the closing phenylalanine or tryptophan. Each record gives: V gene, CDR3 protein.

TRBV28	CASSPLTGANVLTF
TRBV5-8	CASSYRDSRGNTEAFF
TRBV5-1	CASSSGQGDKNIQYF
TRBV2	CASSGLAGASTQYF
TRBV5-4	CASSLAFGNTEAFF
TRBV2	CASSVQGARGQPQHF
TRBV27	CASSFRAGYEQYF
TRBV11-3	CASSLEGQSGNTIYF
TRBV12-5	CASGFSGMKTQYF
TRBV27	CASAASGGADTQYF
TRBV10-3	CAISVTGITDTQYF
TRBV3-1/TRBV3-2	CASSLRGDTKNSPLHF
TRBV5-4	CASSLEYTYEQYF
TRBV5-6	CASSLPGTYNEQFF
TRBV5-4	CASSSGLAGDQETQYF
TRBV7-2	CASSYRQGMGTEAFF
TRBV20-1	CSAKDSPEAFF
TRBV19	CASSIDGGRDQPQHF
TRBV28	CASQERADTQYF
TRBV28	CASSLYLTSSQPQHF
TRBV5-1	CASSSGTNADTQYF
TRBV7-9	CASSLHARGPEAFF